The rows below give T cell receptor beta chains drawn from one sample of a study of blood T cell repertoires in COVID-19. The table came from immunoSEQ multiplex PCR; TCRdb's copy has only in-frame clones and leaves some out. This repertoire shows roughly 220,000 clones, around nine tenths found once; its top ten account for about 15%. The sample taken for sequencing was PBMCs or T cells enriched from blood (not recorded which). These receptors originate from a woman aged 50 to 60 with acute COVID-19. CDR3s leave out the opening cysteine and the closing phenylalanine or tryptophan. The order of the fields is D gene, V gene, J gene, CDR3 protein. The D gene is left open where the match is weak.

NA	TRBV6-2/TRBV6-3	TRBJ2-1	ASSSASKYYNEQF
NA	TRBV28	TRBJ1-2	ANWVKGLGYT
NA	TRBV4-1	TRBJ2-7	ASSQGLSYEQY
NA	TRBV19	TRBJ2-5	VKTRSVYSLETQY
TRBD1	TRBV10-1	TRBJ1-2	ARGTGGACGYT
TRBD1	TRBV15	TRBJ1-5	ATRPEEGQSNQPQH
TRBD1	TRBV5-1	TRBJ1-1	ASSPGTGRTEAF
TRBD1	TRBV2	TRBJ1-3	ASRPTGQGANVRNTIY
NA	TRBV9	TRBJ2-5	ASSVAGSGTQY
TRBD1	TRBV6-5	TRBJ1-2	ASRGQGDYGYT